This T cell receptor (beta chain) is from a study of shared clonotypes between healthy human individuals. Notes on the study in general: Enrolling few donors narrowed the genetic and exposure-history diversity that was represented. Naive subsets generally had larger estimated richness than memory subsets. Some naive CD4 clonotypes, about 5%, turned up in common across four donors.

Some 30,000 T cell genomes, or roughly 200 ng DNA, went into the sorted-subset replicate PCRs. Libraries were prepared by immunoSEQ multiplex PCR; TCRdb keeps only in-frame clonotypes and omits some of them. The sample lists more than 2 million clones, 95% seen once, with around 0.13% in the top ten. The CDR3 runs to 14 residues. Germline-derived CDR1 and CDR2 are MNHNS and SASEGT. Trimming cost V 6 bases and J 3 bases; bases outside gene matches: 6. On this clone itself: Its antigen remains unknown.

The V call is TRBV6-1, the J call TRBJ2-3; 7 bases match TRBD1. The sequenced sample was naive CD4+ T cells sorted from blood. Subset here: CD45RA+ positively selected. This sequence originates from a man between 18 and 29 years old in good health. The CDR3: CASRDREKTDTQYF. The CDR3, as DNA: TGTGCCAGCAGAGACAGGGAAAAAACAGATACGCAGTATTTT.